Below, 8 T cell receptor beta chains from the same sample are listed, as sequenced in a study of blood T cell repertoires in COVID-19. Using immunoSEQ multiplex PCR, the repertoire was profiled, and TCRdb retains in-frame clones only, with some absent. The data contain around 280,000 clones, around 85% of them singletons. Material for sequencing was PBMCs or T cells enriched from blood (not recorded which). The receptors come from a woman aged 40 to 50 who had recovered from COVID-19.

The chain is built from TRBV5-6 and TRBJ1-5, with 7 bases that match TRBD1. Germline V lookup: CDR1 SGHDT, CDR2 YYEEEE. The CDR3 spans 15 residues. Trimming took 3 bases from V and 0 from J; bases not matched to a gene: 3. CDR3 sequence: CASSSGQNSNQPQHF. DNA of the CDR3: TGTGCCAGCAGCTCGGGACAGAATAGCAATCAGCCCCAGCATTTT.

The rearrangement links TRBV10-2 to TRBJ2-4, with TRBD1 matching over 10 bases. V was clipped by 4 bases and J by 15 bases; unmatched bases: 3. The CDR3 runs 11 residues. The V gene's germline CDR1 is WSHSY and CDR2 SAAADI. CDR3 coding DNA: TGCGCCAGCAGTGGGACAGGGGGAAGGTACTTC. This gives the protein CASSGTGGRYF.

This chain connects TRBV7-2 to TRBJ1-2; a possible D gene is TRBD1 (5 bases). Germline V gene sequence: CDR1 SGHTA, CDR2 FQGNSA. The V and J ends lost 2 bases and 4 bases respectively, with 14 bases between them. The CDR3 covers 15 residues. For the CDR3, the DNA is TGTGCCAGCAGCTTATGGGGCAGCGCAGGCTATGGCTACACCTTC. It encodes CASSLWGSAGYGYTF.

The chain has TRBV6-2 or TRBV6-3 and TRBJ1-1; 11 nucleotides agree with TRBD1. The germline CDR1 and CDR2 sequences are MNHEY and SVGEGT. V lost 8 bases, J lost 4 bases, and 9 bases stayed unmatched. The CDR3 covers 15 residues. For the CDR3, the DNA is TGTGCCAGCGGCCCGGGGACAGGGGGTTTCACTGAAGCTTTCTTT. Translation: CASGPGTGGFTEAFF.

For the CDR3, the DNA is TGTGCCAGCTCACCGGACAGGATTGCCTACGAGCAGTACTTC. Translating gives CASSPDRIAYEQYF. The rearrangement links TRBV18 to TRBJ2-7; 7 nucleotides match TRBD1. CDR1 KGHSH and CDR2 LQKENI come from the germline V gene. With 3 bases clipped from V and 2 bases from J, the junction kept 4 bases outside the gene matches. The CDR3 runs 14 residues.

The chain employs TRBV5-1 and TRBJ1-4, with 8 bases identical to TRBD1. With 4 bases clipped from V and 6 bases from J, the junction kept 5 bases outside the gene matches. This CDR3 region has 14 residues. The V gene's germline CDR1 is SGHRS and CDR2 YFSETQ. CDR3 region: CASSKLDRDEKLFF. The DNA for the CDR3 is TGCGCCAGCAGCAAGTTGGACAGGGATGAAAAACTGTTTTTT.

About this clone itself: No DNA is shown, since the ends of the CDR3 on it are uncertain; the CDR3 is the one TCRdb lists. V and J are TRBV28 and TRBJ1-2; no DNA check was done on the table's D call, TRBD1. CDR1 MDHEN and CDR2 SYDVKM come from the germline V gene. The CDR3 region is 14 residues in length, termini included. The CDR3 reads CASSSSGQGAGYTF.

In its sample, this clone was seen once. The chain recombines TRBV2 with TRBJ2-1; TRBD1 might be the D (5 bases). The CDR3 runs to 13 residues. The germline V and J ends were trimmed by 8 bases and 2 bases, with 10 bases remaining between them. Looked up from germline, CDR1 is SNHLY and CDR2 is FYNNEI. For the CDR3, the DNA is TGTGCCAGCTCCTTGGGGCCCTACAATGAGCAGTTCTTC. It yields the protein CASSLGPYNEQFF.